This entry lists 24 T cell receptor beta chains sequenced from one sample in a study of blood T cell repertoires in COVID-19. Some clones are missing from TCRdb's copy, which holds only in-frame ones; the method was immunoSEQ multiplex PCR. The sample carries some 94,000 clones, 84% recorded once. Sequenced sample: peripheral blood. These receptors were obtained from a man aged 65 to 79 with active or convalescent COVID-19.

The V call is TRBV5-1, the J call TRBJ2-5, with D perhaps TRBD1 (5 bases). Germline CDR1 SGHRS, CDR2 YFSETQ. The V gene lost 1 base and the J gene lost 2 bases, with 12 bases spanning the gap. This CDR3 region has 15 residues. CDR3 loop: CASSLTGQEQETQYF. Written as DNA, the CDR3 is TGCGCCAGCAGCTTGACCGGACAAGAGCAAGAGACCCAGTACTTC.

CDR3 DNA: TGTGCCAGTAGCCGCCGGACAGCTGCAACTAATGAAAAACTGTTTTTT. It specifies CASSRRTAATNEKLFF. The V gene is TRBV19, the J gene TRBJ1-4; maybe TRBD1 (6 bases). With 6 bases removed from V and 0 bases from J, the gap between germline ends came to 14 bases. CDR3 length equals 16 residues. CDR1 and CDR2 from the germline V gene are LNHDA and SQIVND (reference sequence).

This clone was seen a handful of times. The chain combines TRBV5-1 with TRBJ2-5; TRBD1 aligns across 9 bases. The CDR3 runs to 15 residues. From germline, CDR1 is SGHRS and CDR2 YFSETQ. The V and J ends lost 1 base and 5 bases, in that order; junction bases with no gene match: 6. The CDR3 region is CASSLMGQGGETQYF. CDR3 nucleotides: TGCGCCAGCAGCTTGATGGGACAGGGAGGGGAGACCCAGTACTTC.

CDR3 amino acids: CASRMGGSGVTYQETQYF. DNA of the CDR3: TGTGCCAGCAGGATGGGTGGTAGCGGGGTCACGTACCAAGAGACCCAGTACTTC. V gene TRBV5-4 combines with J gene TRBJ2-5, with 8 bases that match TRBD2. The CDR3 totals 18 residues. Germline CDR1 SGHNT, CDR2 YYREEE (reference sequence). V shed 5 bases, J shed 0 bases, and the junction held 15 bases outside the gene matches.

V usage is TRBV12-3 or TRBV12-4 and J usage is TRBJ1-5; tentatively, D is TRBD1 (6 bases). This CDR3 region has 13 residues. V lost 3 bases and J lost 6, with 9 bases in between. The CDR3 sequence is CASSLRGSQPQHF. CDR3 nucleotides: TGTGCCAGCAGTTTGAGGGGGAGTCAGCCCCAGCATTTT.

There are a few counts of this clone. V is TRBV28 and J is TRBJ1-2, with 10 positions matching TRBD1. CDR1 and CDR2 from the germline V gene are MDHEN and SYDVKM. The J segment lost 4 bases and the V segment lost 4 bases, leaving 15 bases of the junction unmatched. This CDR3 region has 18 residues. CDR3 amino acids: CASSSPGTGVPPIYGYTF. Written as DNA, the CDR3 is TGTGCCAGCAGTTCACCCGGGACAGGGGTCCCCCCGATCTATGGCTACACCTTC.

The chain joins TRBV5-1 to TRBJ1-6; 10 bases map to TRBD1. Looked up from germline, CDR1 is SGHRS and CDR2 is YFSETQ. The CDR3 totals 17 residues. Trimming took 2 bases from V and 8 from J; bases not matched to a gene: 10. CDR3 in amino acids: CASSFGAGTGVDSPLHF. The DNA of the CDR3 is TGCGCCAGCAGCTTCGGTGCCGGGACAGGGGTAGATTCACCCCTCCACTTT.

The chain carries TRBV18 and TRBJ2-7, with TRBD1 as a possible D gene (6 bases). V was clipped by 0 bases and J by 6 bases, with 12 bases between them. The germline V gene encodes CDR1 KGHSH and CDR2 LQKENI. The CDR3 runs to 14 residues. The CDR3 DNA is TGTGCCAGCTCACCACCGGGCCTCAGGGGCGAGCAGTACTTC. It is translated as CASSPPGLRGEQYF.

With respect to this clone: Other DNA sequences in the same sample also yield this CDR3. The chain employs TRBV18 and TRBJ1-1, with TRBD1 matching over 10 bases. The CDR3 spans 15 residues. The J segment lost 1 base and the V segment lost 2 bases, leaving 1 base of the junction unmatched. Germline CDR1 reads KGHSH; CDR2 reads LQKENI. The CDR3 DNA reads TGTGCCAGCTCACCAGGGACAGGGGCGAACACTGAAGCTTTCTTT. As protein: CASSPGTGANTEAFF.

This chain joins TRBV6-5 and TRBJ2-7, with TRBD2 as a possible D gene (5 bases). The length of the CDR3 is 11 residues. CDR1 is MNHEY and CDR2 is SVGAGI in the germline V gene. Trimming removed 7 bases from V and 6 bases from J, with 10 bases in between. CDR3 bases: TGTGCCAGCACCGACGGGGTCGAGCAGTACTTC. Translation gives CASTDGVEQYF.

To note about this clone: The sample contains more than one DNA sequence encoding this CDR3. The chain employs TRBV18 and TRBJ1-4; 7 bases fit TRBD1. This CDR3 has 14 amino acids. The germline V gene encodes CDR1 KGHSH and CDR2 LQKENI. V lost 6 bases to trimming and J lost 2 bases; unmatched junction nucleotides: 3. The CDR3 region is CASSPGQTNEKLFF. The CDR3 DNA reads as TGTGCCAGCTCGCCGGGACAGACTAATGAAAAACTGTTTTTT. Combining the CDR3 with reference TRBV18 and TRBJ1-4 gives the whole variable domain NAGVMQNPRHLVRRRGQEARLRCSPMKGHSHVYWYRQLPEEGLKFMVYLQKENIIDESGMPKERFSAEFPKEGPSILRIQQVVRGDSAAYFCASSPGQTNEKLFFGSGTQLSVL.

The V and J genes are TRBV5-5 and TRBJ1-6, with 8 bases matching TRBD1. The CDR3 extends over 16 amino acids. V dropped 4 bases and J dropped 5; count of bases not matched to a gene: 8. The germline V gene has CDR1 SGHKS and CDR2 YYEKEE (reference sequence). DNA for the CDR3: TGTGCCAGCAGCATTCTCGGGACAGGCGATAATTCACCCCTCCACTTT. Translating it yields CASSILGTGDNSPLHF.

A single count supports this clone. This chain links TRBV3-1 (or the pseudogene TRBV3-2) with TRBJ2-7; TRBD1 matches at 7 bases. This CDR3 region has 15 residues. V lost 1 base, J lost 2 bases, and 5 bases stayed unmatched. Germline V CDR1 and CDR2: LGHDT, YNNKEL (reference sequence). This CDR3 is CASSQGPGTAYEQYF. CDR3 DNA sequence: TGTGCCAGCAGCCAAGGCCCCGGGACAGCCTACGAGCAGTACTTC.

The chain employs TRBV13 and TRBJ2-3, with a tentative D call TRBD2 (5 bases). The CDR3 consists of 19 residues. V shed 1 base and J shed 0 bases, with 20 bases lying between them. CDR1 PRHDT and CDR2 FYEKMQ come from the germline V gene (reference sequence). The CDR3 nucleotides are TGTGCCAGCAGCTTAGCTGGCGGGCTCCTCAGACCTAGCACAGATACGCAGTATTTT. It specifies CASSLAGGLLRPSTDTQYF.

This chain links TRBV27 with TRBJ1-5, with D perhaps TRBD1 (5 bases). The germline V gene encodes CDR1 MNHEY and CDR2 SMNVEV (reference sequence). CDR3 length: 15 amino acids. V was shortened by 1 base and J by 3 bases, with 10 bases between the two germline ends. CDR3 protein: CASSLWGSINQPQHF. The CDR3 DNA reads TGTGCCAGCAGTTTATGGGGCAGTATCAATCAGCCCCAGCATTTT.

The chain has TRBV18 and TRBJ1-2, with a possible D match to TRBD1 (5 bases). The ends were cut back, 0 bases at V and 7 bases at J, with 12 bases in the middle. The CDR3 runs to 14 residues. Germline-derived CDR1 and CDR2 are KGHSH and LQKENI. Written as DNA, the CDR3 is TGTGCCAGCTCACCACCGGCGGGGCGAGGTGGCTACACCTTC. Its protein is CASSPPAGRGGYTF.

The chain couples TRBV2 to TRBJ1-6; 11 bases line up with TRBD1. The CDR3 length is 16 residues. With V trimmed by 0 bases and J by 8 bases, 3 bases remained unmatched. Germline V CDR1 and CDR2: SNHLY, FYNNEI. The CDR3 DNA is TGTGCCAGCAGTGAAGCGCTGGGACAGGGGGATTCACCCCTCCACTTT. It yields the protein CASSEALGQGDSPLHF. The whole variable domain, remainder taken from reference TRBV2 and TRBJ1-6, is EPEVTQTPSHQVTQMGQEVILRCVPISNHLYFYWYRQILGQKVEFLVSFYNNEISEKSEIFDDQFSVERPDGSNFTLKIRSTKLEDSAMYFCASSEALGQGDSPLHFGNGTRLTVT.

This chain links TRBV5-1 with TRBJ2-2, with D unresolved. The CDR3 covers 15 residues. Germline loops: CDR1 SGHRS, CDR2 YFSETQ. Trimming took off 0 bases at V and 3 bases at J, with 9 bases between the two ends. In DNA form, the CDR3 reads TGCGCCAGCAGCTTGGTGGCACGGGACACCGGGGAGCTGTTTTTT. It specifies CASSLVARDTGELFF.

The rearrangement uses TRBV4-2 and TRBJ1-2, with D perhaps TRBD1 (6 bases). Germline V CDR1 and CDR2: LGHNA, YNFKEQ. The CDR3 has 13 residues. Trimming stripped 0 bases from V and 8 bases from J, with 10 bases between. The CDR3 nucleotides read TGTGCCAGCAGCCAAGATACAGGGTCCGGCTACACCTTC. This codes for CASSQDTGSGYTF.

The V gene is TRBV15, the J gene TRBJ2-1, with D perhaps matching TRBD1 (6 bases). The length of the CDR3 is 15 residues. CDR1 and CDR2 (germline): LNHNV, YYDKDF (reference sequence). Trimming pared 1 base from V and 5 bases from J, leaving 12 bases between. The CDR3: CATSRVQGTNNEQFF. In DNA, the CDR3 is TGTGCCACCAGCAGAGTTCAAGGGACAAACAATGAGCAGTTCTTC.

The CDR3 spells CASTAARSGANVLTF. In DNA, the CDR3 is TGTGCCAGCACCGCGGCGCGCTCTGGGGCCAACGTCCTGACTTTC. This chain links TRBV3-1 (or the pseudogene TRBV3-2) with TRBJ2-6; D gene uncertain. The CDR3 consists of 15 residues. The germline V gene has CDR1 LGHDT and CDR2 YNNKEL (reference sequence). Trimming cost V 7 bases and J 0 bases, with 10 bases left between them.

V gene TRBV9 combines with J gene TRBJ2-3, with D perhaps TRBD2 (6 bases). CDR1 SGDLS and CDR2 YYNGEE come from the germline V gene. Trimming pared 1 base from V and 3 bases from J, leaving 18 bases between. This CDR3 has 17 residues. The CDR3 DNA reads TGTGCCAGCAGCGTATCCGGTTGGCAGGCGGGAACAGATACGCAGTATTTT. This sequence encodes CASSVSGWQAGTDTQYF.

The gene calls are TRBV6-5 and TRBJ1-1; a weak D match, TRBD1 (6 bases). The CDR3 extends over 13 amino acids. The V end lost 6 bases, the J end lost 3 bases, and 11 bases lay between the germline ends. Germline V gene lookup returns CDR1 MNHEY and CDR2 SVGAGI. The CDR3 sequence: CASRRPGDTEAFF. In DNA form, the CDR3 reads TGTGCCAGCAGGCGTCCAGGGGACACTGAAGCTTTCTTT.

The chain combines TRBV9 with TRBJ2-7, with D possibly TRBD2 on 5 matching bases. V shed 4 bases and J shed 5 bases, with 25 bases lying between them. The CDR3 consists of 17 residues. Germline V gives CDR1 SGDLS, CDR2 YYNGEE. The CDR3 coding sequence is TGTGCCAGCAGCACGGGAAGGAGGCAGAATGACCCCCACGAGCAGTACTTC. Protein product: CASSTGRRQNDPHEQYF.